This TCR beta chain was identified during a study of blood T cell repertoires in COVID-19. Study background: Sites across the United States, Italy and Spain contributed samples from acute and convalescent COVID-19. Sources were T cells, B-cell-depleted T cells, or PBMCs; the material itself was cDNA or gDNA.

This clone was found once. Source study methods: How many nucleated cells were present was estimated from reference gene primer amplification. Measured with immunoSEQ multiplex PCR; TCRdb has only the in-frame clones, and not every one. D and trimming were read from the DNA, whereas the V and J calls and clone size are those reported in that table. The sample has 430,000 or so clones, about 90% seen once; the top ten hold more than 0.7%. The CDR3 loop spans 14 amino acids. CDR1 SGHNT and CDR2 YYREEE come from the germline V gene (reference sequence). The trim removed 3 bases at V and 4 bases at J, leaving 6 bases unmatched. Seattle patients were enrolled during active infection and followed longitudinally.

Sequences were obtained from peripheral blood. The sequence was obtained from a man aged 18 to 30 with COVID-19, enrolled during active disease. This chain connects TRBV5-4 to TRBJ2-7; TRBD1 agrees at 8 bases. CDR3 region: CASSWGQVGYEQYF. The CDR3 DNA reads TGTGCCAGCAGCTGGGGACAGGTGGGTTACGAGCAGTACTTC.